This TCR beta chain was sequenced during a study of cytomegalovirus exposure and HLA in healthy donors (dated by TCRdb to 2016 to 2017). For the wider study: An earlier analysis of approximately 640 of the donors reported more than 250 Gb of sequence data and around 110 million unique TCR beta sequences from 150 million to 200 million T cells. The number of donors typed differed by locus, with about 629-640 for A, B, C, DRB1 and DQB1, 522 for DQA1, about 610 for DPA1, and around 460 for DPB1. HLA typing included class I and class II loci at four-digit resolution. A later genetic analysis took genome-wide SNP genotypes for about 55% of the roughly 700 donors and used that subset as a discovery cohort. Among some 410 genotyped donors of the cohort, an average of roughly 230,000 unique TCR beta nucleotide sequences was sequenced per donor, of which roughly 18% were non-productive. Every repertoire in the discovery cohort had been generated on one and the same sequencing platform. Donor age, sex, ethnicity and CMV serostatus were compiled together with the repertoire data. Roughly 300 gigabases of sequencing data and approximately 84 million unique TCR sequences were included in an early release covering roughly 600 HLA-typed donors. The genetic ancestry cluster associated with self-reported Caucasian donors included 81% of the roughly 400 genotyped donors. In an earlier analysis of about 590 of the donors, high-throughput TCR beta sequencing was used to judge whether each TCR beta V gene segment behaved as functional or pseudogenic. The study aimed to test whether signatures of past pathogen exposure could be identified by cataloging public T cell receptors. Using immunosequencing, the study profiled T cell repertoires from about 620 subjects and related those repertoires to cytomegalovirus serostatus. Because of strong linkage in the cohort, roughly five DR-DQ haplotypes were treated as single units for association and clustering. In a later analysis, previously published TCR beta repertoires from 670 or so donors were re-analyzed and high-resolution HLA genotyping was added so that TCR occurrence patterns could be studied. Rather than using new phenotypic data, the later analysis identified candidate immune exposures from TCR beta sequences and from how often those sequences occurred across donors. High-throughput TCR immunosequencing, statistical association of individual TCRs with disease status, and machine learning were combined to predict cytomegalovirus infection status. Besides the first cohort of about 730 subjects, a separate validation cohort made up of over 100 different subjects was used. The research as a whole found: A later analysis reported that several top co-occurrence clusters appeared linked to parvovirus B19, influenza, CMV and Epstein-Barr virus. The study gave a list of more than 150 TCR beta chains associated with cytomegalovirus. A few of the identified cytomegalovirus-associated TCR beta chains were confirmed in vitro to be specific for cytomegalovirus antigens. A later analysis found that most CMV-associated TCR beta chains appeared HLA-restricted, with HLA associations seemingly driven largely by CMV exposure. Only TCR beta chains were sequenced in this cohort, and the absence of alpha or paired-chain data limited detectable features. A later genetic analysis reported fewer N-insertions in productive TCRs among donors in an Asian-associated ancestry cluster than the approximately 700-donor mean. In both the original and validation cohorts, the classifier was reported to diagnose cytomegalovirus status with high specificity and sensitivity. Strong co-occurrence of HLA alleles, especially DR and DQ, made assigning TCR associations to individual alleles difficult. V-gene and J-gene trimming of TCR beta chains was associated with a missense DCLRE1C variant in a later genetic analysis, and the association was replicated in an independent cohort. Linkage disequilibrium might explain the correlated functional status among segregating V segments, but an unknown experimental factor could not be excluded. Most TCR sequences were observed very rarely across donors, whereas some public TCRs were present in many individuals. Because HLA typing was missing for some donors at each locus, association tests included only the typed subset. For the cohort, immune exposure information was limited to CMV serostatus. Specific HLA alleles were associated with roughly 16,000 TCR beta sequences at a false discovery rate of 0.05 in a later analysis. A cluster of highly shared sequence variants was judged likely to represent a technical artifact of the sequencing pipeline. Because the 87-base-pair reads could not distinguish some IMGT-functional V segments, including TRBV6-2 and TRBV6-3, those segments were excluded. In an earlier analysis of some 540 of the donors, most TCR beta V segments appeared in productive rearrangements about 87% or about 30% of the time, broadly matching IMGT annotations. The authors suggested that the approach could potentially be generalized to other disease states and immunological phenotypes. The earlier analysis of approximately 560 of the donors excluded some 15 rarely observed V segments, including chromosome 9 orphons, because counts were too low. Roughly uniform sequencing depth across donors was assumed in presence/absence analyses, although this assumption may not hold. In a later analysis, TCR association rates were found to vary across HLA loci, with the most associated TCRs seen for DRB1 alleles and the fewest for HLA-C alleles. In a later analysis, HLA-associated TCR beta chains showed more clonal expansion and lower generation probabilities than non-associated chains that were equally common. A further reported finding was that TCR beta sequences accurately predicted the HLA-A and HLA-B alleles for most subjects in the first cohort.

The cohort consisted of more than 650 healthy bone marrow donors. Cohort members were all nominally healthy when sampled, although unrecorded immune exposures were likely present. The donor tested CMV seronegative, placing the donor among the 300 to 450 seronegative members of the cohort. Each donor provided a peripheral blood sample, and peripheral blood mononuclear cells were used for TCR beta sequencing. Genomic DNA extraction from the blood cell samples was performed with the Qiagen DNeasy Blood Extraction Kit. Trimming costs V 0 bases and J 6 bases, and their ends lie 15 bases apart. CDR1 MNHEY and CDR2 SVGAGI are derived from the germline V gene. The CDR3 sequence holds 16 residues, the cysteine and phenylalanine included. Only the CDR3 portion is preserved as DNA: 48 bases, with reading frame beginning at the first base. This clone turned up a few times. The antigen it recognizes is unknown. Per-base quality was not reported, and no clone a single base away is much larger than it.

Library prep was done by the immunoSEQ multiplex PCR assay. For the multiplex PCR, a mixture combining 60 forward primers for TCR Vbeta segments and 13 reverse primers for TCR Jbeta segments was used. A multiplex PCR assay on genomic DNA amplified the CDR3 region of rearranged TCR beta genes. Amplified TCR beta libraries were sequenced as 87-base-pair reads on the Illumina HiSeq System. The authors processed their data as follows. Across the 666 repertoires, a later analysis counted tens of millions of unique TCR beta chains, around 11 million of which were shared by at least two donors. To remove PCR and sequencing errors, raw reads were error-corrected and collapsed into unique sequences using a nearest-neighbor algorithm that merged closely related sequences. Alignment of CDR3 sequences to IMGT reference sequences was used to assign V, D and J gene segments. Each retained sequence needed at least a six-nucleotide match to both a V gene segment and a J gene segment. Rearrangements were classified as productive when the CDR3 lacked stop codons and remained in frame with V and J, and all other rearrangements were classified as non-productive. Following IMGT convention, CDR3 was defined as the stretch from the second conserved V-encoded cysteine to the conserved J-encoded phenylalanine. The earlier analysis of about 610 of the donors excluded sequences that lacked an unambiguous match to a single V gene segment. In an earlier analysis of about 590 of the donors, a V segment was called functional when productive rearrangements were above 56.7%, and segregating when the standard deviation between donors exceeded 5%. A statistical classification framework was developed to diagnose cytomegalovirus status using the catalog of TCR beta chain sequences. V and J gene assignment, in a later analysis, came from comparing TCR nucleotide sequences with IMGT/GENE-DB human TR gene sequences. A later analysis assigned CDR3 sequences and most-parsimonious VDJ recombination scenarios with the TCRdist pipeline. In a later analysis, each TCR beta chain was defined by its CDR3 amino acid sequence together with its V-gene family, and reads without a unique V-gene family were excluded. A later analysis removed nearly 600 highly shared, low-generation-probability nucleotide sequences to deal with suspected cross-contamination and a sequencing artifact. A later analysis calculated a clonal expansion index for each public chain from normalized within-repertoire ranks of inferred template counts. In a later analysis, generation probabilities were computed with a VDJ recombination model fitted to out-of-frame rearrangements, and the resulting probabilities were checked against IGoR. Hypergeometric tests were used in a later analysis to score TCR-TCR, TCR-HLA and TCR-CMV co-occurrence, with a repertoire-size bias correction applied to the TCR pairs. A later analysis estimated false discovery rates by permuting HLA or CMV assignments 20 times. In a later analysis, co-occurring TCRs were grouped with DBSCAN, and TCRdist sequence similarity was added when clustering was performed within HLA-allele-positive subsets. Repertoires with fewer than 30,000 or more than 120,000 public chains, plus five repertoires with anomalous nucleotide sharing, were excluded from co-occurrence clustering. The table comes from immuneACCESS by way of TCRdb, which keeps in-frame sequences with V and J called. Part of the clones is missing from these tables; in studies checked, under half for an unresolved V gene and the rest for unknown reasons. V, J and clone size are taken as reported in that table, and D and trimming were inferred from the DNA itself. The table for this sample lists roughly 120,000 clones; over 70% of them were counted only once. Over 1.5% of the sample is held by the ten biggest clonotypes.

The chain uses TRBV6-5 and TRBJ2-4, with no reliable assignment of the D segment. The sequenced material came from PBMCs. The source of this sequence is a young woman in good health and CMV-seronegative. The CDR3 region reads CASSYSSRGYRNIQYF. The nucleotide sequence is given as TGTGCCAGCAGTTACTCGAGCCGAGGTTATAGAAACATTCAGTACTTC.